This T cell receptor beta chain is drawn from a study of spatial heterogeneity in lung cancer. For the study at large: Consistent detection of more beta-chain than alpha-chain sequences was observed.

Time point described: sample taken at primary tumor resection. Unsorted whole RNA from tumor, nontumor lung or frozen PBMC underwent sequencing. From the 5' RACE reads, TCRdb called clonotypes with MiXCR, one entry per CDR3 protein. Of about 50,000 distinct CDR3 sequences in the sample, around 7.6% are singletons; the top ten hold about 13%. CDR1 and CDR2 from the germline V gene are SNHLY and FYNNEI. V was pared by 1 base and J by 6 bases, with 9 bases of the junction left unmatched. This CDR3 region has 16 residues. The sequence was collected from a female donor with early-stage non-small cell lung cancer. Sequences were derived from PBMCs, sampled at surgery. The chain has TRBV2 and TRBJ2-1; 7 bases line up with TRBD1. The CDR3 protein is CASSEVGTVGVNEQFF. CDR3 bases: TGTGCCAGCAGTGAAGTAGGGACAGTCGGGGTCAATGAGCAGTTCTTC.